Here is one TCR beta chain with its context. The antigen it binds to is not known. Base qualities are not recorded, but no much larger clone differs from it by a single base. CDR1 and CDR2 are drawn from the germline V gene: SGHDT, YYEEEE. Deletion took 3 bases off V and 0 bases off J, with a span of 10 bases between the germline ends. Taken from cysteine to phenylalanine, the CDR3 has 14 residues. The only DNA kept is the CDR3, 42 bases in frame from the first base. The sample is drawn from a study of cytomegalovirus exposure and HLA in healthy donors (dated by TCRdb to about 2017). About the study as a whole: According to an earlier analysis of several hundred of the donors, 150 million to 200 million T cells yielded some 120 million unique TCR beta sequences and approximately 300 Gb of sequence data. Roughly 300 gigabases of sequencing data and 91 million or so unique TCR sequences made up an early release that covered approximately 620 HLA-typed donors. Of the 350 to 450 genotyped donors, 81% were placed in the genetic ancestry cluster associated with self-reported Caucasian donors. The aim of the study was to test whether cataloging public T cell receptors could identify signatures of past pathogen exposure. The T cell repertoires of under 700 subjects were profiled by immunosequencing and related to cytomegalovirus serostatus. Along with the approximately 700-subject first cohort, a separate validation cohort of over a hundred different subjects was used. To predict cytomegalovirus infection status, the study combined high-throughput TCR immunosequencing, statistical association of individual TCRs with disease status, and machine learning. A later analysis re-analyzed previously published TCR beta repertoires from 500 to 700 donors and added high-resolution HLA genotyping to study TCR occurrence patterns. Rather than drawing on any new phenotypic data, the later analysis identified candidate immune exposures from TCR beta sequences and the way those sequences occurred across donors. To decide whether each TCR beta V gene segment behaved as functional or pseudogenic, an earlier analysis of 587 of the donors relied on high-throughput TCR beta sequencing. Donor age, sex, ethnicity and CMV serostatus were collected together with the repertoire data. In a later genetic analysis, genome-wide SNP genotypes for 398 of the 666 donors were used, and that subset was treated as a discovery cohort. Every repertoire in the discovery cohort had been generated on one and the same sequencing platform. HLA typing covered class I and class II loci at four-digit resolution. Typing coverage differed by locus: A, B, C, DRB1 and DQB1 were typed in roughly 620-640 donors, DQA1 in 500 to 550, DPA1 in 606, and DPB1 in 450 to 490. Because of strong linkage in the cohort, five DR-DQ haplotypes were treated as single units for association and clustering. Across about 370 genotyped donors of the cohort, an average of approximately 240,000 unique TCR beta nucleotide sequences per donor were sequenced, and roughly 18% of those sequences were non-productive.

Library method: the immunoSEQ multiplex PCR assay. A mixture of 60 forward primers for TCR Vbeta segments and 13 reverse primers for TCR Jbeta segments was used in the multiplex PCR. Amplification of the CDR3 region of rearranged TCR beta genes was performed with a multiplex PCR assay on genomic DNA. Amplified TCR beta libraries were sequenced as 87-base-pair reads on the Illumina HiSeq System. From the authors' description of their analysis: Across the 600 to 700 repertoires, a later analysis counted approximately 75 million unique TCR beta chains, around 11 million of which were shared by at least two donors. Raw reads were error-corrected and collapsed into unique sequences by a nearest-neighbor algorithm in which closely related sequences were merged to remove PCR and sequencing errors. V, D and J gene segments were assigned by aligning CDR3 sequences to IMGT reference sequences. Each retained sequence needed at least a six-nucleotide match to both a V gene segment and a J gene segment. A rearrangement was called productive if the CDR3 had no stop codons and remained in frame with V and J, and every other rearrangement was called non-productive. CDR3 was defined according to IMGT convention as the region running from the second conserved V-encoded cysteine to the conserved J-encoded phenylalanine. The earlier analysis of about 620 of the donors excluded sequences that lacked an unambiguous match to a single V gene segment. In an earlier analysis of 500 to 750 of the donors, V segments were called functional above 56.7% productive rearrangements and were called segregating when the between-donor standard deviation exceeded 5%. A statistical classification framework was built to diagnose cytomegalovirus status from the catalog of TCR beta chain sequences. V and J gene assignment, in a later analysis, came from comparing TCR nucleotide sequences with IMGT/GENE-DB human TR gene sequences. In a later analysis, CDR3 sequences and most-parsimonious VDJ recombination scenarios were assigned using the TCRdist pipeline. In a later analysis, every TCR beta chain was defined by the combination of its CDR3 amino acid sequence and its V-gene family, and reads without a unique V-gene family were dropped. To address suspected cross-contamination and a sequencing artifact, a later analysis removed 450 to 700 highly shared, low-generation-probability nucleotide sequences. For each public chain, a later analysis derived a clonal expansion index from normalized ranks of inferred template counts within each repertoire. A later analysis computed generation probabilities with a VDJ recombination model fitted to out-of-frame rearrangements, and checked the results against IGoR. In a later analysis, hypergeometric tests were used to score TCR-TCR, TCR-HLA and TCR-CMV co-occurrence, with a repertoire-size bias correction applied to TCR pairs. False discovery rates were estimated in a later analysis by permuting HLA or CMV assignments 20 times. In a later analysis, co-occurring TCRs were grouped using DBSCAN, and TCRdist sequence similarity was added for clustering within HLA-allele-positive subsets. For co-occurrence clustering, repertoires with fewer than 30,000 or more than 120,000 public chains were excluded, along with several repertoires with anomalous nucleotide sharing. The immuneACCESS repertoire file appears here via TCRdb, limited to in-frame rearrangements. These files lack a portion of the clones; in checked studies, under half of the deficit traces to unresolved V genes, and the cause of the others is not known. V and J calls and clone size are given by that table; D and trimming were obtained from the DNA. Within this sample are 200,000 to 250,000 clones, with 76% of them counted one time only. Around 0.63% of the sample goes to the ten largest clones.

The cohort consisted of 600 or so healthy bone marrow donors. Cohort members were all nominally healthy when sampled, although unrecorded immune exposures were likely present. The donor tested CMV seronegative, placing the donor among the 300 to 400 seronegative members of the cohort. A peripheral blood sample was provided by each donor, and peripheral blood mononuclear cells were used for TCR beta sequencing. Genomic DNA was extracted from the blood cell samples with the Qiagen DNeasy Blood Extraction Kit. The full study reports these points: The study gave a list of some 150 TCR beta chains associated with cytomegalovirus. The classifier was reported to diagnose cytomegalovirus status with high specificity and sensitivity in both the original cohort and the validation cohort. A later analysis found that TCR association rates varied across HLA loci, with DRB1 alleles showing the most associated TCRs and HLA-C alleles the fewest. While some public TCRs were present in many individuals, most TCR sequences turned up only very rarely across donors. A further reported finding was that TCR beta sequences accurately predicted the HLA-A and HLA-B alleles for most subjects in the first cohort. A later analysis reported that several top co-occurrence clusters appeared linked to parvovirus B19, influenza, CMV and Epstein-Barr virus. The presence/absence analyses assumed that sequencing depth was roughly uniform across donors, and that assumption may not be true. When HLA alleles, especially DR and DQ, strongly co-occurred, TCR associations were difficult to assign to individual alleles. A few of the identified cytomegalovirus-associated TCR beta chains were confirmed in vitro to be specific for cytomegalovirus antigens. Correlated functional status among segregating V segments might reflect linkage disequilibrium, but an unknown experimental factor could not be ruled out. CMV serostatus was the only immune exposure information available for the cohort. This cohort had only TCR beta chains sequenced, and the lack of alpha or paired-chain data limited which features could be detected. Because some donors lacked HLA typing at each locus, the association tests relied only on the typed subset. It was suggested by the authors that the approach could potentially be generalized to other disease states and immunological phenotypes. Some IMGT-functional V segments, including TRBV6-2 and TRBV6-3, could not be distinguished by the 87-base-pair reads and were therefore excluded. About 15 rarely observed V segments, including chromosome 9 orphons, were excluded from the earlier analysis of almost 600 of the donors because counts were too low. In a later analysis, HLA-associated TCR beta chains showed more clonal expansion and lower generation probabilities than non-associated chains that were equally common. Specific HLA alleles were associated with around 18,000 TCR beta sequences at a false discovery rate of 0.05 in a later analysis. In an earlier analysis of approximately 590 of the donors, most TCR beta V segments were observed in productive rearrangements about 87% or about 30% of the time, broadly matching IMGT annotations. A later genetic analysis reported fewer N-insertions in productive TCRs among donors in an Asian-associated ancestry cluster than the roughly 640-donor mean. V-gene and J-gene trimming of TCR beta chains was associated with a missense DCLRE1C variant in a later genetic analysis, and the association was replicated in an independent cohort. A cluster of highly shared sequence variants was judged likely to be a technical artifact of the sequencing pipeline. A later analysis found that most CMV-associated TCR beta chains appeared HLA-restricted, with HLA associations seemingly driven largely by CMV exposure.

This chain is built from TRBV5-6 and TRBJ2-7, with the D gene not confidently named. Sequenced material: PBMCs. This clonotype was sampled from a young man in good health and CMV-seronegative. Read as DNA, the sequence is TGTGCCAGCAGCTATGACTGGAGCTCCTACGAGCAGTACTTC. Its protein is CASSYDWSSYEQYF.